The clone carrying this T cell receptor (beta chain) appeared a few times. The target antigen is unknown. V shed 1 base and J shed 7 bases, with 8 bases lying between them. Germline CDR1 reads SGHDT; CDR2 reads YYEEEE. The CDR3 covers 13 residues. The data originate from a study of cytomegalovirus exposure and HLA in healthy donors. For the study at large: An earlier analysis found 117 million unique TCR beta sequences from 200 million or so T cells. Under 90% of several hundred genotyped donors fell in the Caucasian-associated ancestry cluster. Study results and limitations: About 87% or about 30% of the time was how often most TCR beta V segments were productive, according to an earlier analysis. A later analysis linked a missense variant in DCLRE1C to the trimming of TCR beta V and J genes.

The PCR was carried out with 60 Vbeta primers and 13 Jbeta primers. Profiling relied on immunoSEQ multiplex PCR, and the TCRdb table lists in-frame clones only, not all of them. The sample contains roughly 89,000 clones, about 84% of which appear only once. The specimen was PBMCs. The receptor comes from a young man in good health and CMV-seronegative. The chain carries TRBV5-6 and TRBJ1-4; weak D call: TRBD1 (6 bases). The CDR3 region has the DNA TGTGCCAGCAGCTTGACAGGGACTGAAAAACTGTTTTTT. Its protein is CASSLTGTEKLFF.